This T cell receptor beta chain was sequenced for a study of metastatic and nonmetastatic thyroid tumors. Overall study context: For malignant and benign thyroid patients, tumor or nodule tissue and blood were the sources whose repertoires were compared.

All patients were treatment-naive before thyroid surgery. MiXCR re-clonotyped the PCR reads for TCRdb. The sample contains fewer than 20,000 clones, 15% to 18% of which appear only once. Study-wide results and limits: It was reported that TCR beta diversity was significantly higher in malignant thyroid tumors than benign nodules, in blood and tumor.

This clone was counted ten times or more. Its antigen is not identified. Trimming at V came to 4 bases and at J to 4 bases, leaving 8 bases not matched to a gene. Germline-derived CDR1 and CDR2 are SGDLS and YYNGEE. The CDR3 is 14 amino acids. Sequenced material: blood. The clonotype was recovered from a female donor with papillary thyroid cancer or a benign thyroid nodule (not recorded which). Some clones in this sample may be carry-over from other donors' samples. The gene calls are TRBV9 and TRBJ2-7; 7 nucleotides match TRBD2. CDR3 loop: CASSRSGGGYEQYF. The CDR3 nucleotides are TGTGCCAGCAGCAGGTCGGGAGGAGGGTACGAGCAGTACTTC.